This T cell receptor beta chain was recovered during a study of T cells expressing NK-cell markers. The study, taken as a whole, reports: A range of 1.0-7.0% of CD8+ T cells consisted of dominant NKG2C+ clonotypes in about six donors.

The cDNA for TCR beta came from 5'RACE template switching with UMIs. From its re-call of the 5' RACE reads, TCRdb lists each CDR3 protein once, without DNA. This table lists 300,000 to 450,000 distinct CDR3 sequences. Germline V lookup: CDR1 LGHDT, CDR2 YNNKEL (reference sequence). The CDR3 covers 16 residues. As to this clonotype: Antigen specificity is unknown.

Sample: blood T cells: a sorted CD56 or NKG2C T cell subset, CD4+ or CD8+ T cells, or bulk PBMC T cells (not recorded which). The chain combines TRBV3-1 with TRBJ2-2; TCRdb reports TRBD1, a call that lacks DNA to check it against. This TCR derives from a man aged 18-70 years in good health. The CDR3 loop is CASSLGGTWNTGELFF.